This TCR beta chain derives from a study of cytomegalovirus exposure and HLA in healthy donors. Study-level points and caveats: Reportedly, diagnosis of cytomegalovirus status by the classifier showed high specificity and sensitivity.

This clone was recorded a few times. What it recognizes is unknown. PCR used 60 Vbeta primers and 13 Jbeta primers. Using immunoSEQ multiplex PCR, the repertoire was profiled, and TCRdb retains in-frame clones only, with some absent. This sample has 100,000 or so clones, with roughly 80% found just once. V shed 0 bases, J shed 5 bases, and the junction held 12 bases outside the gene matches. CDR3 size: 18 residues. Germline V lookup: CDR1 SGDLS, CDR2 YYNGEE. Sequences were obtained from PBMCs. The sequence was collected from a man aged 25 to 40 in good health and CMV-seropositive. The V and J genes are TRBV9 and TRBJ1-4, with 8 bases aligning to TRBD1. This CDR3 reads CASSVGLLTGDRNEKLFF. CDR3 nucleotide sequence: TGTGCCAGCAGCGTAGGACTCCTTACAGGGGACAGGAATGAAAAACTGTTTTTT.